These 4 T cell receptor beta chains came from one sample sequenced in a study of Graves' ophthalmopathy and Graves' hyperthyroidism. For repertoire sequencing, the TCR beta CDR3 regions were amplified from RNA transcripts. HTBI-primed first-round RT-PCR preceded second-round multiplex PCR. TCRdb re-called the multiplex PCR reads through MiXCR, storing one row per CDR3 protein. The sample lists approximately 700,000 distinct CDR3 sequences, about two fifths occurring once. Sequencing input: peripheral blood. Receptors originate from an adult man with Graves' ophthalmopathy.

This clonotype was detected many times. V and J are TRBV19 and TRBJ1-5; no firm D call. Trimming cost V 3 bases and J 1 base, with 13 bases left between them. Looked up from germline, CDR1 is LNHDA and CDR2 is SQIVND (reference sequence). This CDR3 has 16 residues. The CDR3 protein is CASSIKRRQSNQPQHF. CDR3 DNA sequence: TGTGCCAGTAGTATCAAACGGCGGCAGAGCAATCAGCCCCAGCATTTT. The whole variable domain, remainder taken from reference TRBV19 and TRBJ1-5, is DGGITQSPKYLFRKEGQNVTLSCEQNLNHDAMYWYRQDPGQGLRLIYYSQIVNDFQKGDIAEGYSVSREKKESFPLTVTSAQKNPTAFYLCASSIKRRQSNQPQHFGDGTRLSIL.

The chain uses TRBV25-1 and TRBJ1-6, with TRBD1 matching 10 bases. The CDR3 has 15 residues. Germline loops: CDR1 MGHDK, CDR2 SYGVNS. V dropped 6 bases and J dropped 8; count of bases not matched to a gene: 7. The CDR3 bases are TGTGCCAGCAGCCAAGAGACAGGGGGCGATTCACCCCTCCACTTT. It encodes CASSQETGGDSPLHF.

The V call is TRBV15, the J call TRBJ2-2; 9 nucleotides match TRBD1. The V segment lost 3 bases and the J segment 10 bases; nucleotides outside the gene matches: 9. CDR3 length: 15 residues. Germline V lookup: CDR1 LNHNV, CDR2 YYDKDF (reference sequence). This chain's CDR3 is CATSSGTGPSVELFF. The CDR3 nucleotides are TGTGCCACCAGCAGTGGGACAGGGCCCTCGGTGGAGCTGTTTTTT.

This clonotype turned up a few times. The chain carries TRBV30 and TRBJ2-7; D is undetermined. The CDR3 has 13 amino acids. Germline-derived CDR1 and CDR2 are GTSNPN and SVGIG (reference sequence). Trimming stripped 1 base from V and 2 bases from J, with 9 bases between. The CDR3 region is CAWSEQDPYEQYF. The CDR3 nucleotides read TGTGCCTGGAGTGAGCAGGACCCCTACGAGCAGTACTTC.